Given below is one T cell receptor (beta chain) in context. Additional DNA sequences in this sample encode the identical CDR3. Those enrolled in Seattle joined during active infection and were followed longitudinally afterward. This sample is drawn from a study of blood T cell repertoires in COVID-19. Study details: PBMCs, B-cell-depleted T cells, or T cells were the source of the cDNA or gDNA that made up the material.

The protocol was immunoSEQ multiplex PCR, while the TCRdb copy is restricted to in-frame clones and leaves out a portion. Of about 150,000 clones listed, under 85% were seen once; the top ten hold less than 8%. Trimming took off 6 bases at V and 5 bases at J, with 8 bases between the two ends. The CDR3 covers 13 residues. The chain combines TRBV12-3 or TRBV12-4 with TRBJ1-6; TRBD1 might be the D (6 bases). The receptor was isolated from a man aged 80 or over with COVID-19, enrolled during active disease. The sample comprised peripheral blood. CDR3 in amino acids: CASRRQDNSPLHF. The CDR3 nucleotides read TGTGCCAGCAGGCGACAGGATAATTCACCCCTCCACTTT.